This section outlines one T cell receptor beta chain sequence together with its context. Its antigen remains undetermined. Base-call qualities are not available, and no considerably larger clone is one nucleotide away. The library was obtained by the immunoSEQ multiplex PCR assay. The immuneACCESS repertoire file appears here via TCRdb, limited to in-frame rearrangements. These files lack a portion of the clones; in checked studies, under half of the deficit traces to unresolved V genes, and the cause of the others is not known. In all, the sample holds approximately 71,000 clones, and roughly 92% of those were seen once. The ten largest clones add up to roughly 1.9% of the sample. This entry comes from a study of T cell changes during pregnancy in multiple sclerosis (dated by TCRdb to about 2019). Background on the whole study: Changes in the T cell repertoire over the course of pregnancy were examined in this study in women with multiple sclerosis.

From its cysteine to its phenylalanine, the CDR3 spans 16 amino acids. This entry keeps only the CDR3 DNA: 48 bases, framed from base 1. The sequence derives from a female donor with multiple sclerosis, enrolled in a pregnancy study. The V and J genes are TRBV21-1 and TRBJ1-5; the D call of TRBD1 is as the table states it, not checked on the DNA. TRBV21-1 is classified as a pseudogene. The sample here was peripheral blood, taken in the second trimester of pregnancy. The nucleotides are TGTGCCAGCAGCAAAGGCCGCAGGAATAGCAATCAGCCCCAGCATTTT. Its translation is CASSKGRRNSNQPQHF.